This T cell receptor (beta chain) came from a study of CD8+ T cells in alopecia areata. Study conclusions and caveats: Resident alphabeta T-cell populations of normal skin are likewise subject to sequencing in scalp samples.

cDNA reverse transcribed from extracted RNA served as the sequencing template. Clones were sequenced by immunoSEQ multiplex PCR, and TCRdb holds only the in-frame ones, with some missing. The data contain about 140,000 clones, 55% of them singletons. This clone was recorded a few times. Its antigen remains unknown. Source material: CD4+ T cells sorted from blood. The source is a human donor in good health.

The CDR3 protein is CSSRRGHTGELFF. The CDR3 bases are TGCAGTAGTAGGAGGGGCCACACCGGGGAGCTGTTTTTT. V is TRBV29-1 and J is TRBJ2-2; possible D gene TRBD2, 6 bases. Germline CDR1 reads SQVTM; CDR2 reads ANQGSEA. This CDR3 spans 13 amino acids.